This TCR beta chain came from a study of T cell repertoires in ileal Crohn's disease. Overall study context: Biopsies of the neoterminal ileum at postoperative colonoscopy form M6 samples.

This clone was observed a handful of times. Specified time point: neoterminal ileum biopsy at postoperative endoscopy, about 6 months after surgery. Some clones are missing from TCRdb's copy, which holds only in-frame ones; the method was immunoSEQ multiplex PCR. The profile shows approximately 7,200 clones, approximately 70% of them singletons. Germline V gene data show CDR1 as MNHEY and CDR2 as SVGAGI. V trimming: 4 bases; J trimming: 5 bases; junction bases outside the gene matches: 13. The CDR3 consists of 16 residues. The sequence came from an adult with Crohn's disease. The chain links TRBV6-5 to TRBJ2-7, with 8 bases matching TRBD1. Sequenced input: ileal tissue. CDR3 bases: TGTGCCAGCAGTTCCCCGCGGACAGGGTCGCGGAACGAGCAGTACTTC. Translating it yields CASSSPRTGSRNEQYF.